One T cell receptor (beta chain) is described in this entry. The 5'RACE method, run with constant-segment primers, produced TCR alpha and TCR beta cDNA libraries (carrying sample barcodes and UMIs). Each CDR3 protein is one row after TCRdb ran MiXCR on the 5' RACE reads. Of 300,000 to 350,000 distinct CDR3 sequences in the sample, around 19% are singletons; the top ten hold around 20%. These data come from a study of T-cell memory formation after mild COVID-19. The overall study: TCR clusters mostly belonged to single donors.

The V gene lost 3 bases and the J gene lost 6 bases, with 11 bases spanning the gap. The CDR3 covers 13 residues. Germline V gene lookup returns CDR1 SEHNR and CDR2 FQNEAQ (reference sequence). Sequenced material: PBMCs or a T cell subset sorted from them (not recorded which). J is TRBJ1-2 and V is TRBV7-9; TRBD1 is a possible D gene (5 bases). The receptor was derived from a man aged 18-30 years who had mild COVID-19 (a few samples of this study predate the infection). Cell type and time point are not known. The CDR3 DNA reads TGTGCCAGCAGCTTTGCAGGGAAGCATGGCTACACCTTC. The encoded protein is CASSFAGKHGYTF. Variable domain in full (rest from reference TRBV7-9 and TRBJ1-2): DTGVSQNPRHKITKRGQNVTFRCDPISEHNRLYWYRQTLGQGPEFLTYFQNEAQLEKSRLLSDRFSAERPKGSFSTLEIQRTEQGDSAMYLCASSFAGKHGYTFGSGTRLTVV.